Reported below is one T cell receptor (beta chain). What it binds is not known. Germline CDR1 reads MNHEY; CDR2 reads SVGAGI. The CDR3 covers 14 residues. V lost 5 bases and J lost 0, with 10 bases in between. This entry is derived from a study of T-cell memory formation after mild COVID-19. Study at large: Largely, the TCR clusters proved donor specific.

TCRalpha and TCRbeta libraries used 5'RACE with constant-segment primers and UMIs. A single record per CDR3 protein comes from TCRdb applying MiXCR to the 5' RACE reads. The sample includes under 250,000 distinct CDR3 sequences, about 16% seen only once; the top ten take 2% to 2.5%. The study, taken as a whole, reports: Several responding clones turned up in pre-infection memory, indicating that cross-reactive memory may have taken part. Those CD4+ clones that contracted were mainly in CM and EM (CD8+ ones in EMRA).

The chain has TRBV6-5 and TRBJ1-2; no reliable D call. The clonotype comes from an adult woman who had mild COVID-19 (a few samples of this study predate the infection). Cell type and time point are not known. Material: PBMCs or a T cell subset sorted from them (not recorded which). CDR3 sequence: CASSRVSPNYGYTF. The DNA of the CDR3 is TGTGCCAGCAGTCGAGTGTCCCCTAACTATGGCTACACCTTC.